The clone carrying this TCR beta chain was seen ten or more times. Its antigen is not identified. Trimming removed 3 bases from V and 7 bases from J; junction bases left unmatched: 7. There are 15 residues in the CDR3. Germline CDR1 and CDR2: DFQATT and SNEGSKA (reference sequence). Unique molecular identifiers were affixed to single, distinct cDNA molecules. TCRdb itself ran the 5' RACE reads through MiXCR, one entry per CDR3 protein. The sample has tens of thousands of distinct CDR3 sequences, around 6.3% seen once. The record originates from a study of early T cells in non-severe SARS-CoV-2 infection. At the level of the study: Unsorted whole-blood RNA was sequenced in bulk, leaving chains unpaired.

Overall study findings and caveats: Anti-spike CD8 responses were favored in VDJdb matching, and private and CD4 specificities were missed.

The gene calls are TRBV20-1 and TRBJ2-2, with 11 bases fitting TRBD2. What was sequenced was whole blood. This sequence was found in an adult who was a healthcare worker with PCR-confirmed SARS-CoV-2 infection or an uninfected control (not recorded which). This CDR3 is CSASPSGRLDGELFF. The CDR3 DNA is TGCAGTGCTAGTCCTAGCGGGAGGCTCGACGGGGAGCTGTTTTTT.